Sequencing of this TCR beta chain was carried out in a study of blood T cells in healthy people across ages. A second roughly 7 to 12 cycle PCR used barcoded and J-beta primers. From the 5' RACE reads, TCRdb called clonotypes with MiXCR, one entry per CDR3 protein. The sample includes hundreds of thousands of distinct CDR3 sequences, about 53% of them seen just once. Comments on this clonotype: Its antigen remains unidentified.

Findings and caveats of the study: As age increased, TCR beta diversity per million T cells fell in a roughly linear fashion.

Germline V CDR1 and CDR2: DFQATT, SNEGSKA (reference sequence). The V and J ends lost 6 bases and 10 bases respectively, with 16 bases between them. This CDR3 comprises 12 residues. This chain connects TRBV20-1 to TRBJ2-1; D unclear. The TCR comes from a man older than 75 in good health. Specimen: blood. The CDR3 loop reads CSARLRLAEQFF. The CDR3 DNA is TGCAGTGCCAGACTTCGTTTAGCCGAGCAGTTCTTC.